This TCR beta chain came from a study of shared clonotypes between healthy human individuals. The assay was immunoSEQ multiplex PCR, and TCRdb's table has in-frame clones only and misses some. The table has more than 2 million clones, roughly 93% seen once. V lost 1 base, J lost 6 bases, and 13 bases lay in between. This CDR3 has 14 amino acids. Looked up from germline, CDR1 is SGHDT and CDR2 is YYEEEE. CD45RO negativity and positive selection for CCR7 defined naive CD8 cells, a population that excluded terminally differentiated effector memory CD45RA+ cells. Source material: naive CD8+ T cells from PBMCs. The sequence derives from a man between 18 and 35 years old in good health. Some clones in this sample may be carry-over from other donors' samples. The rearrangement uses TRBV5-6 and TRBJ1-2; D is ambiguous. Written as DNA, the CDR3 is TGTGCCAGCAGCTTGCAGTCGAGAATCGATGGCTACACCTTC. Its translation is CASSLQSRIDGYTF.